This entry features one T cell receptor (beta chain) sequence. Antigen unknown. The data originate from a study of shared clonotypes between healthy human individuals. Study conclusions and caveats: A handful of donors had 5% to 6.5% of their naive CD4 clonotypes in common. Genetic and exposure-history diversity was limited by the small donor number.

Genomic DNA (from each subset) was split evenly across several immunoSEQ plates. Clones were read by immunoSEQ multiplex PCR, and TCRdb kept only the in-frame ones, dropping some. The table shows roughly 2,500,000 clones, with 80% to 95% occurring only once. Partitioning of CD4+ cells yielded a CD45RA+ naive subset and a CD45RA-negative memory subset. Germline CDR1 and CDR2: MNHEY and SVGAGI. The CDR3 covers 11 residues. Between the trimmed V and J ends, which lost 4 bases and 9 bases, there was a span of 10 bases. The chain employs TRBV6-5 and TRBJ2-7, with D possibly matching TRBD2 (6 bases). This sequence was found in a man between 18 and 35 years old in good health. Some clones in this sample may be carry-over from other donors' samples. Specimen: naive CD4+ T cells from PBMCs. The subset is: CD45RA+ positively selected. CDR3 amino acids: CASSLAARQYF. The CDR3 DNA follows: TGTGCCAGCAGTTTAGCGGCCCGGCAGTACTTC.